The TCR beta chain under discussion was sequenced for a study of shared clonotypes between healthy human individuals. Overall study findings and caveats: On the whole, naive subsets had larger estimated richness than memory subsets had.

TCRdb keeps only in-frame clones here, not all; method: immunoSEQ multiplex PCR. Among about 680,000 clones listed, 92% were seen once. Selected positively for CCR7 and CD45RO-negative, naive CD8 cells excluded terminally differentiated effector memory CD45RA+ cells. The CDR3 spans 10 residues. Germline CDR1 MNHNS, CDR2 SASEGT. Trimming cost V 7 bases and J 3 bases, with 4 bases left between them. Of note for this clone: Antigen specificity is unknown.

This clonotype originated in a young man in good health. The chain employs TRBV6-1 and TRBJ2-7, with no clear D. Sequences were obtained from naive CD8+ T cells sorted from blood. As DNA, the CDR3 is TGTGCCAGCATGGACTACGAGCAGTACTTC. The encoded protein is CASMDYEQYF.